Below, 22 T cell receptor beta chains from the same sample are listed, as sequenced in a study of blood T cell repertoires in COVID-19. Produced via immunoSEQ multiplex PCR; TCRdb's table is partial and in-frame only. The sample lists 100,000 to 120,000 clones, about 85% seen once, with roughly 4.9% in the top ten. Sequenced sample: peripheral blood. These TCRs come from a human donor in a cohort sampled during active COVID-19.

The rearrangement joins TRBV4-2 to TRBJ2-7; D unresolved. With 1 base removed from V and 0 bases from J, the gap between germline ends came to 4 bases. The germline V gene has CDR1 LGHNA and CDR2 YNFKEQ. There are 13 residues in the CDR3. CDR3 protein: CASSQGDSYEQYF. The CDR3 DNA is TGTGCCAGCAGCCAAGGCGACTCCTACGAGCAGTACTTC.

V is TRBV28 and J is TRBJ1-5; no clear D gene. CDR1 MDHEN and CDR2 SYDVKM come from the germline V gene. V lost 5 bases and J 0 bases, leaving 11 bases between the germline ends. The CDR3 extends over 15 amino acids. The CDR3 is CASSRQKYSNQPQHF. As DNA, the CDR3 is TGTGCCAGCAGTCGCCAGAAATATAGCAATCAGCCCCAGCATTTT.

This clone was picked up one time. This chain uses TRBV7-3 with TRBJ2-3; D is perhaps TRBD2 (5 bases). The CDR3 consists of 15 residues. Trimming removed 0 bases at V and 2 bases at J, with 9 bases between. Germline lookup yields CDR1 SGHTA and CDR2 FQGTGA. As DNA, the CDR3 is TGTGCCAGCAGCTTAACGCTAGCAGTCACAGATACGCAGTATTTT. It translates to CASSLTLAVTDTQYF.

The V and J genes are TRBV6-6 and TRBJ2-1; 7 positions match TRBD1. Germline trimming cut 5 bases from V and 8 bases from J; bases unmatched to any gene: 3. The CDR3 covers 12 residues. CDR1 and CDR2 (germline): MNHNY, SVGAGI (reference sequence). The CDR3 is CASSQQGYEQFF. CDR3 in DNA: TGTGCCAGCAGTCAACAGGGGTATGAGCAGTTCTTC.

This sequence joins TRBV5-6 and TRBJ2-2; 11 bases align to TRBD2. The CDR3 spans 18 residues. V lost 4 bases, J lost 5 bases, and 13 bases stayed unmatched. Germline V lookup: CDR1 SGHDT, CDR2 YYEEEE. Here the CDR3 reads CASSATTSGSAWTGELFF. The CDR3 bases are TGTGCCAGCAGCGCGACCACTAGCGGGAGTGCGTGGACCGGGGAGCTGTTTTTT.

This chain connects TRBV25-1 to TRBJ2-3; D is undetermined. Germline V gene sequence: CDR1 MGHDK, CDR2 SYGVNS. V lost 4 bases to trimming and J lost 1 base, with 3 bases between them. The CDR3 length is 12 residues. The CDR3 sequence: CASSAGTDTQYF. The CDR3, as DNA: TGTGCCAGCAGTGCGGGCACAGATACGCAGTATTTT.

The chain combines TRBV7-3 with TRBJ2-3; TRBD2 aligns across 9 bases. Germline trimming cut 6 bases from V and 4 bases from J; bases unmatched to any gene: 8. CDR3 size: 15 residues. From germline, CDR1 is SGHTA and CDR2 FQGTGA. CDR3 DNA sequence: TGTGCCAGCAGGGAGAGCGGGAGGCCCGCAGATACGCAGTATTTT. Amino acids: CASRESGRPADTQYF.

The chain is built from TRBV7-9 and TRBJ1-4; a possible D gene is TRBD1 (6 bases). V lost 5 bases and J lost 8, with 21 bases in between. This CDR3 is built from 16 residues. Germline CDR1 and CDR2: SEHNR and FQNEAQ (reference sequence). The CDR3 DNA sequence: TGTGCCAGCAGCCTAGGGGGGGGGCCTCCCCCGGAAAAACTGTTTTTT. It encodes CASSLGGGPPPEKLFF.

The V and J genes are TRBV6-2 or TRBV6-3 and TRBJ1-1; no firm D call. Trimming left V 4 bases short and J 0 bases short, with 9 bases between. Germline CDR1 MNHEY, CDR2 SVGEGT. The CDR3 sequence is 14 residues long. CDR3 bases: TGTGCCAGCAGTTTAACAGCAATGAACACTGAAGCTTTCTTT. Translating it yields CASSLTAMNTEAFF.

V usage is TRBV10-2 and J usage is TRBJ2-7; the match to TRBD1 covers 10 bases. Germline loops: CDR1 WSHSY, CDR2 SAAADI. V was clipped by 5 bases and J by 3 bases; unmatched bases: 1. The CDR3 length is 13 residues. CDR3 bases: TGCGCCAGCAGTAGGGACAGGGGCTACGAGCAGTACTTC. Its translation is CASSRDRGYEQYF.

The chain couples TRBV6-5 to TRBJ2-1; perhaps TRBD1 as D (6 bases). This CDR3 comprises 13 residues. Trimming left V 7 bases short and J 3 bases short, with 10 bases between. Per the germline V gene, CDR1 is MNHEY and CDR2 is SVGAGI. The CDR3, as DNA: TGTGCCAGCAACGGACAGTACTACAATGAGCAGTTCTTC. Translated: CASNGQYYNEQFF.

About this clone itself: A read error may produce the germline difference seen at one junction end. The chain carries TRBV18 and TRBJ1-2; maybe TRBD1 (6 bases). CDR3 length: 15 amino acids. CDR1 is KGHSH, CDR2 LQKENI, per germline. DNA for the CDR3: TGTGCCAGCTCACTATCGATGGGGGACATAAAGTCTGTTGACTTC. This encodes CASSLSMGDIKSVDF.

The chain is built from TRBV5-1 and TRBJ2-3; the D gene is possibly TRBD2 (6 bases). Looked up from germline, CDR1 is SGHRS and CDR2 is YFSETQ. The V gene lost 0 bases and the J gene lost 6 bases, with 14 bases spanning the gap. The CDR3 runs to 15 residues. This CDR3 is CASSLGSGVRDTQYF. In DNA form, the CDR3 reads TGCGCCAGCAGCTTGGGTTCGGGGGTTAGGGATACGCAGTATTTT.

The chain carries TRBV29-1 and TRBJ1-5; D may be TRBD1 (6 bases). The CDR3 runs to 13 residues. Trimming took 4 bases from V and 4 from J, leaving 11 bases between them. Germline CDR1 is SQVTM and CDR2 is ANQGSEA. CDR3 in amino acids: CSVGQVLNQPQHF. CDR3 bases: TGCAGCGTTGGACAGGTTCTTAATCAGCCCCAGCATTTT. Filled out from reference TRBV29-1 and TRBJ1-5, the complete variable domain reads SAVISQKPSRDICQRGTSLTIQCQVDSQVTMMFWYRQQPGQSLTLIATANQGSEATYESGFVIDKFPISRPNLTFSTLTVSNMSPEDSSIYLCSVGQVLNQPQHFGDGTRLSIL.

The rearrangement uses TRBV3-1 (or the pseudogene TRBV3-2) and TRBJ2-7; maybe TRBD1 (5 bases). Trimming pared 0 bases from V and 3 bases from J, leaving 15 bases between. Germline CDR1 is LGHDT and CDR2 is YNNKEL (reference sequence). The CDR3 is 16 amino acids. CDR3 sequence: CASSQDFGATLYEQYF. The CDR3 coding sequence is TGTGCCAGCAGCCAAGATTTTGGGGCGACACTCTACGAGCAGTACTTC.

The J gene is TRBJ1-6, the V gene TRBV19, with 8 bases fitting TRBD1. Trimming at V came to 5 bases and at J to 7 bases, leaving 13 bases not matched to a gene. Germline V lookup: CDR1 LNHDA, CDR2 SQIVND (reference sequence). CDR3 length: 17 residues. CDR3 protein: CASSPRTGTRQNSPLHF. The CDR3, as DNA: TGTGCCAGTAGTCCTCGGACAGGGACTCGTCAGAATTCACCCCTCCACTTT.

The rearrangement joins TRBV19 to TRBJ1-1; no firm D call. Germline V gives CDR1 LNHDA, CDR2 SQIVND (reference sequence). V shed 7 bases and J shed 6 bases, with 9 bases lying between them. The CDR3 length is 11 residues. Here the CDR3 reads CASIYASEAFF. The DNA of the CDR3 is TGTGCCAGTATCTACGCGTCTGAAGCTTTCTTT.

The rearrangement joins TRBV28 to TRBJ2-7; D is perhaps TRBD1 (6 bases). Germline loops: CDR1 MDHEN, CDR2 SYDVKM. Between the trimmed V and J ends, which lost 3 bases and 4 bases, there was a span of 7 bases. This CDR3 spans 12 amino acids. CDR3 bases: TGTGCCAGCAGTTTTAGGGGGTACGAGCAGTACTTC. Translating gives CASSFRGYEQYF.

The chain recombines TRBV18 with TRBJ1-5; 9 bases agree with TRBD1. The germline V gene encodes CDR1 KGHSH and CDR2 LQKENI. V shed 3 bases and J 6 bases; nucleotides not matched to a gene: 12. This CDR3 comprises 17 residues. CDR3 amino acids: CASSPTTGTGNGQPQHF. The CDR3 DNA is TGTGCCAGCTCACCGACGACCGGGACAGGGAACGGTCAGCCCCAGCATTTT.

This clone was recorded once. The rearrangement joins TRBV20-1 to TRBJ2-6, with unresolved D. The CDR3 is made up of 11 amino acids. V lost 5 bases and J lost 9, with 8 bases in between. Germline CDR1 is DFQATT and CDR2 is SNEGSKA (reference sequence). CDR3 bases: TGCAGTGCTGTAGGCGGCAACGTCCTGACTTTC. Its protein product is CSAVGGNVLTF.

The gene calls are TRBV4-2 and TRBJ2-1, with a tentative D call TRBD1 (6 bases). Germline CDR1 and CDR2: LGHNA and YNFKEQ. CDR3 length equals 15 residues. The V end was cut by 1 base, the J end by 10 bases, with 17 bases between. The CDR3 spells CASSQVGAGAREQFF. The CDR3 DNA follows: TGTGCCAGCAGCCAAGTGGGGGCTGGGGCAAGAGAGCAGTTCTTC.

This clone was recorded a few times. This rearrangement joins TRBV7-3 to TRBJ2-2, with TRBD2 matching over 8 bases. Germline V CDR1 and CDR2: SGHTA, FQGTGA. The CDR3 is 17 residues long. Trimming at V came to 4 bases and at J to 4 bases, leaving 11 bases not matched to a gene. The CDR3 DNA is TGTGCCAGCAGCTCCCAGGGTAGCGGGGTTTCCACCGGGGAGCTGTTTTTT. Protein sequence: CASSSQGSGVSTGELFF. The whole variable domain, remainder taken from reference TRBV7-3 and TRBJ2-2, is GAGVSQTPSNKVTEKGKYVELRCDPISGHTALYWYRQSLGQGPEFLIYFQGTGAADDSGLPNDRFFAVRPEGSVSTLKIQRTERGDSAVYLCASSSQGSGVSTGELFFGEGSRLTVL.